This is a list of T cell receptor beta chains from one sample in a study of chemoradiotherapy in HPV16-positive cancers. Method: immunoSEQ multiplex PCR; TCRdb's copy keeps in-frame clones and lacks some. The sample comprises about 5,700 clones, 91% of which are singletons, and about 20% rests with the top ten. The sample consisted of blood, taken from a patient who underwent chemoradiotherapy. The receptors shown here come from a human donor with HPV-associated anogenital cancer. Both conserved end residues are part of each CDR3. A D gene is named only where the DNA matches it firmly. Clone size is shown for a subset of rows, as once, few, many or a class of expanded clone.

J gene	clone size	V gene	D gene	CDR3 DNA	CDR3 protein
TRBJ2-7	once	TRBV28	.	TGTGCCAGTGGATCCGGGACGGCATCCTACGAGCAGTACTTC	CASGSGTASYEQYF
TRBJ2-7	once	TRBV6-5	TRBD1	TGTGCCAGCAGTTACGGACAGGGTCTGGGATCCGAGCAGTACTTC	CASSYGQGLGSEQYF
TRBJ2-5	.	TRBV4-2	TRBD2	TGTGCCAGCAGCGGACTAGCGGAAGAGACCCAGTACTTC	CASSGLAEETQYF
TRBJ1-1	once	TRBV28	.	TGTGCCAGCAGTTTCCCCCCGGGGAACACTGAAGCTTTCTTT	CASSFPPGNTEAFF
TRBJ1-3	.	TRBV7-4	TRBD1	TGTGCCAGCAGCTCCACGGGGACAGATGGAAACACCATATATTTT	CASSSTGTDGNTIYF
TRBJ2-1	.	TRBV7-6	TRBD2	TGTGCCAGCAGCCCATCCAGGAGTAGCGGGGAGCAGTTCTTC	CASSPSRSSGEQFF
TRBJ2-7	.	TRBV2	.	TGTGCCAGCATCGGTAGCAGACACTACGAGCAGTACTTC	CASIGSRHYEQYF
TRBJ2-3	.	TRBV7-9	.	TGTGCCAGCAGCACTGCACGCTCTGGGGCCACAGATACGCAGTATTTT	CASSTARSGATDTQYF
TRBJ1-4	.	TRBV5-5	.	TGTGCCAGCAGCTTGGGGGGGACAACTAATGAAAAACTGTTTTTT	CASSLGGTTNEKLFF
TRBJ2-1	.	TRBV10-2	.	TGCGCCAGCAGTGATTGGGGATACAATGAGCAGTTCTTC	CASSDWGYNEQFF
TRBJ2-3	.	TRBV7-9	.	TGTGCCAGCAGCCCCCGAGGAGCAGATACGCAGTATTTT	CASSPRGADTQYF
TRBJ2-7	.	TRBV5-4	.	TGTGCCAGCAGCTTGGAGCCTAGCTCCTACGAGCAGTACTTC	CASSLEPSSYEQYF
TRBJ2-3	.	TRBV5-4	.	TGTGCCAGCAGCAAAGGACTAAGAGGGACAGATACGCAGTATTTT	CASSKGLRGTDTQYF
TRBJ1-1	once	TRBV19	TRBD1	TGTGCCAGTAGCCCATGGACAGGAAACACTGAAGCTTTCTTT	CASSPWTGNTEAFF
TRBJ1-5	.	TRBV19	.	TGTGCCAGTATCCCAACAGGGACGGCGTATCAGCCCCAGCATTTT	CASIPTGTAYQPQHF
TRBJ2-7	.	TRBV6-5	.	TGTGCCAGCGGCGCCGGAGGGGGAGGCTACGAGCAGTACTTC	CASGAGGGGYEQYF
TRBJ2-5	.	TRBV7-7	.	TGTGCTAGCAGCTTAGGCGTTGAAGAGACCCAGTACTTC	CASSLGVEETQYF
TRBJ2-1	.	TRBV6-1	.	TGTGCCAGCAGATGGGATCGCAATGAGCAGTTCTTC	CASRWDRNEQFF
TRBJ1-2	.	TRBV18	.	TGTGCCAGCTCACCCGTCAGTCGGACGTATGGCTACACCTTC	CASSPVSRTYGYTF
TRBJ2-7	once	TRBV28	.	TGTGCCAGCGGCGAAGGAGGGGGCGAGTATTCCAACGAGCAGTACTTC	CASGEGGGEYSNEQYF
TRBJ1-1	.	TRBV2	.	TGTGCCAGCAGTGACCCCGGGGGAGGCACTGAAGCTTTCTTT	CASSDPGGGTEAFF
TRBJ2-3	.	TRBV2	TRBD2	TGTGCCAGCAGTGAAGATACAGCTCTAGCGGGCCGCACAGATACGCAGTATTTT	CASSEDTALAGRTDTQYF
TRBJ1-2	.	TRBV7-2	.	TGTGCCAGCAGCTTAGACAGAACCTATGGCTACACCTTC	CASSLDRTYGYTF
TRBJ1-2	.	TRBV5-1	.	TGCGCCAGCAGCCGGGTGGTACAGGGTGTCGATGGCTACACCTTC	CASSRVVQGVDGYTF
TRBJ2-7	once	TRBV6-1	.	TGTGCCAGCAGTGAAGGAGAGTCCTCCTACGAGCAGTACTTC	CASSEGESSYEQYF
TRBJ2-3	.	TRBV5-4	TRBD2	TGTGCCAGCAGCTTCAAGGGAGGGACAGATACGCAGTATTTT	CASSFKGGTDTQYF
TRBJ2-3	.	TRBV5-1	.	TGCGCCAGCAGCTCCCGGGACAATGAGGCGCAGTATTTT	CASSSRDNEAQYF
TRBJ2-7	.	TRBV14	TRBD2	TGTGCCAGCAGCTCTAGCGGGAGGTTTACCTACGAGCAGTACTTC	CASSSSGRFTYEQYF
TRBJ1-2	.	TRBV29-1	.	TGCAGCGTTGGAAGACAGTACTCTTATGGCTACACCTTC	CSVGRQYSYGYTF
TRBJ2-7	.	TRBV27	.	TGTGCCAGCAGTTTAGGAGACGGAAGCTCCTACGAGCAGTACTTC	CASSLGDGSSYEQYF
TRBJ2-7	.	TRBV4-3	.	TGCGCCAGCAGCTTCGGGACGGCAGCCTACGAGCAGTACTTC	CASSFGTAAYEQYF
TRBJ2-7	.	TRBV5-1	TRBD2	TGCGCCAGCAGCTTGGGGACTAGCGGGAGGCTAACCTCGCACGAGCAGTACTTC	CASSLGTSGRLTSHEQYF
TRBJ2-7	.	TRBV19	TRBD1	TGTGCCAGTAGTCGGACAGGGGTCCGAAATGACTACGAGCAGTACTTC	CASSRTGVRNDYEQYF
TRBJ2-7	.	TRBV5-6	.	TGTGCCAGCAGCTTGGACACGGGGTCGTACGAGCAGTACTTC	CASSLDTGSYEQYF
TRBJ1-1	.	TRBV20-1	.	TGCAGTGGAGAAGTGAACACTGAAGCTTTCTTT	CSGEVNTEAFF
TRBJ1-5	.	TRBV28	.	TGTGCCAGCAGTATTCGCCGTTCCTTTAATCAGCCCCAGCATTTT	CASSIRRSFNQPQHF
TRBJ2-2	.	TRBV9	.	TGTGCCAGCAGCCCGACGGAGGGGTCCTCCGGGGAGCTGTTTTTT	CASSPTEGSSGELFF
TRBJ2-2	few	TRBV11-2	.	TGTGCCAGCAGCCGCACCAACACCGGGGAGCTGTTTTTT	CASSRTNTGELFF
TRBJ2-7	.	TRBV5-6	.	TGTGCCAGCAGCGGGGCCGGAGGGGGAATTTCGTCCGAGCAGTACTTC	CASSGAGGGISSEQYF
TRBJ2-2	once	TRBV11-2	.	TGTGCCAGCAGCCCTTTACTTAGGGCCACCGGGGAGCTGTTTTTT	CASSPLLRATGELFF
TRBJ2-3	.	TRBV7-2	.	TGTGCCAGCAGCTTAGACGGGAGTCGAGATACGCAGTATTTT	CASSLDGSRDTQYF
TRBJ1-5	.	TRBV6-1	.	TGTGCCAGCAGTGAATACCGGGGGCCCGGGAGCAATCAGCCCCAGCATTTT	CASSEYRGPGSNQPQHF
TRBJ2-5	.	TRBV6-5	TRBD2	TGTGCCAGCAGTTACGCTAGCGGAGAGACCCAGTACTTC	CASSYASGETQYF
TRBJ1-2	.	TRBV9	.	TGTGCCAGCAGCGTAGGAGGGCGGGAAAACTATGGCTACACCTTC	CASSVGGRENYGYTF
TRBJ2-7	.	TRBV5-6	.	TGTGCCAGCAGCCCCCTTAGGACAGTGCTAAACTACGAGCAGTACTTC	CASSPLRTVLNYEQYF
TRBJ2-2	.	TRBV5-6	.	TGTGCCAGCAGGCCTTTGGGGGGGGAGCTGTTTTTT	CASRPLGGELFF
TRBJ1-2	.	TRBV2	.	TGTGCCAGCAGCGCGAACAGTAACCCTAACTATGGCTACACCTTC	CASSANSNPNYGYTF